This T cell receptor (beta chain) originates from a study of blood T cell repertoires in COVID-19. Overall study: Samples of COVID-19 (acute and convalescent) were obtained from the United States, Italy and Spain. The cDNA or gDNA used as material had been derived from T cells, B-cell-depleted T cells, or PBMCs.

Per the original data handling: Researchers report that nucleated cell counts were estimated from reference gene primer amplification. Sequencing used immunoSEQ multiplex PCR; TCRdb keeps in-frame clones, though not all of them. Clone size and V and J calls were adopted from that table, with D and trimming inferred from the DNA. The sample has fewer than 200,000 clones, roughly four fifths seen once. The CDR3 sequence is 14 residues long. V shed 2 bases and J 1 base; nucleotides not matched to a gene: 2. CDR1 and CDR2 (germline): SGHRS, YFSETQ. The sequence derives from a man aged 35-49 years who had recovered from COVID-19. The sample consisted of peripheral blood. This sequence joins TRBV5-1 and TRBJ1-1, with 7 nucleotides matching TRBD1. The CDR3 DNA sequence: TGCGCCAGCAGCTTCCACAGGGGGAACACTGAAGCTTTCTTT. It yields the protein CASSFHRGNTEAFF.